This T cell receptor (beta chain) stems from a study of blood T cell repertoires in COVID-19. Study as a whole: The United States, Italy and Spain provided the acute and convalescent COVID-19 samples. T cells, B-cell-depleted T cells, or PBMCs supplied cDNA or gDNA.

Trimming removed 4 bases from V and 5 bases from J, with 9 bases in between. Per the germline V gene, CDR1 is MDHEN and CDR2 is SYDVKM. This CDR3 region has 13 residues. Method: immunoSEQ multiplex PCR; TCRdb's copy keeps in-frame clones and lacks some. Here the sample spans under 500,000 clones, roughly 87% being singletons. Cohort assignment relied on participant-reported clinical history. The chain carries TRBV28 and TRBJ1-5, with D hard to call. The receptor comes from a woman aged 18 to 35 with acute COVID-19. The sequencing input was PBMCs or T cells enriched from blood (not recorded which). CDR3 sequence reads: CASSSRRDQPQHF. The CDR3, as DNA: TGTGCCAGCAGTTCTAGGAGAGATCAGCCCCAGCATTTT.